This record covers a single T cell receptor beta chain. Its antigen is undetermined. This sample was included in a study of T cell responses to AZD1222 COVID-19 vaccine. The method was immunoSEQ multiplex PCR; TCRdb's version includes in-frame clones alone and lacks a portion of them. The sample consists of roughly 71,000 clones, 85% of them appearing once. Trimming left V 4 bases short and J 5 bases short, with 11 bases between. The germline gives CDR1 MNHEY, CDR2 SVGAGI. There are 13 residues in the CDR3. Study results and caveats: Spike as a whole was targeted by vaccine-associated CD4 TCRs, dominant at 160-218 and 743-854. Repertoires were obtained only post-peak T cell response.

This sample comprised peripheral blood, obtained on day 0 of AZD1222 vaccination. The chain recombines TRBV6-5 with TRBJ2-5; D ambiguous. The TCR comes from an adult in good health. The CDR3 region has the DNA TGTGCCAGCAGTTTTTTGCTCGGGGAGACCCAGTACTTC. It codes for CASSFLLGETQYF.